The 11 T cell receptor beta chains presented below share a single source sample, sequenced in a study of chronic HIV infection and antiretroviral therapy. In TCRdb, the 5' RACE reads were re-called with MiXCR into one record per CDR3 protein. The sample shows 40,000 or so distinct CDR3 sequences, 7.5% to 9% of them seen only once. Material for sequencing was peripheral blood. Source of these receptors: an adult who had HIV and had not received antiretroviral therapy, or was an uninfected healthy control (not recorded which).

This clonotype was picked up a small number of times. This chain connects TRBV6-2 or TRBV6-3 to TRBJ2-5; 9 bases map to TRBD2. Trimming removed 7 bases from V and 4 bases from J; junction bases left unmatched: 7. The CDR3 is made up of 14 amino acids. The germline V gene encodes CDR1 MNHEY and CDR2 SVGEGT. The CDR3 spells CASKLAGEAETQYF. The CDR3, as DNA: TGTGCCAGCAAATTAGCGGGAGAGGCAGAGACCCAGTACTTC.

For this clonotype: The junction does not match germline at one end; this may be a read error. The genes are TRBV4-3 and TRBJ1-1; D remains unclear. This CDR3 contains 14 residues. Germline lookup yields CDR1 LGHNA and CDR2 YSLEER. Here the CDR3 reads CASSQGSGVAETFF. The CDR3 region has the DNA TGCGCCAGCAGCCAGGGTTCCGGAGTTGCTGAAACTTTCTTT.

This clonotype showed up many times. The chain couples TRBV3-1 to TRBJ2-7, with 7 bases lining up with TRBD2. CDR1 and CDR2 from the germline V gene are LGHDT and YNNKEL (reference sequence). The CDR3 is made up of 15 amino acids. The junction had 12 bases not matched to a gene; V was cut back by 4 bases and J by 6 bases. CDR3 sequence (DNA): TGTGCCAGCAGCCTCCAGGGAAGCGGGACCCGCGAGCAGTACTTC. This translates into CASSLQGSGTREQYF.

This clonotype was observed a handful of times. The chain has TRBV7-9 and TRBJ2-3; D is possibly TRBD1 or TRBD2 (5 bases each). Germline CDR1 reads SEHNR; CDR2 reads FQNEAQ (reference sequence). The V and J ends lost 4 bases and 0 bases respectively, with 11 bases between them. The CDR3 consists of 15 residues. The CDR3: CASSSGTWSTDTQYF. The CDR3 DNA reads as TGTGCCAGCAGCTCCGGGACCTGGAGCACAGATACGCAGTATTTT.

The rearrangement uses TRBV28 and TRBJ2-7; 7 bases map to TRBD2. The CDR3 contains 16 residues. CDR1 and CDR2 from the germline V gene are MDHEN and SYDVKM. With V trimmed by 5 bases and J by 1 base, 11 bases remained unmatched. CDR3 DNA: TGTGCCAGCAGTCCCCGACTAGCTGCTATTTCCTACGAGCAGTACTTC. Its translation: CASSPRLAAISYEQYF.

This clonotype was observed at least ten times. This rearrangement joins TRBV29-1 to TRBJ1-1; D is unresolved. The CDR3 consists of 13 residues. Trimming stripped 2 bases from V and 0 bases from J, with 7 bases between. Germline assignment: CDR1 SQVTM and CDR2 ANQGSEA. CDR3 sequence reads: CSVERGLNTEAFF. In DNA, the CDR3 is TGCAGCGTTGAACGCGGGTTGAACACTGAAGCTTTCTTT. The full variable domain, rest sourced from reference TRBV29-1 and TRBJ1-1, is SAVISQKPSRDICQRGTSLTIQCQVDSQVTMMFWYRQQPGQSLTLIATANQGSEATYESGFVIDKFPISRPNLTFSTLTVSNMSPEDSSIYLCSVERGLNTEAFFGQGTRLTVV.

This clonotype appeared many times. This chain joins TRBV3-1 and TRBJ2-3; D is perhaps TRBD2 (5 bases). This CDR3 comprises 14 residues. V lost 3 bases to trimming and J lost 4 bases, with 11 bases between them. Germline V lookup: CDR1 LGHDT, CDR2 YNNKEL (reference sequence). The CDR3 DNA reads TGTGCCAGCAGCCAGAAAAGGAGGTCAGATACGCAGTATTTT. Amino acid sequence: CASSQKRRSDTQYF.

This chain links TRBV20-1 with TRBJ2-2; D is ambiguous. The CDR3 extends over 13 amino acids. V shed 6 bases and J shed 3 bases, with 11 bases lying between them. Germline CDR1 reads DFQATT; CDR2 reads SNEGSKA (reference sequence). CDR3 amino acids: CSASEQYTGELFF. CDR3 DNA sequence: TGCAGTGCCTCTGAGCAGTACACCGGGGAGCTGTTTTTT.

The chain uses TRBV3-1 and TRBJ2-3, with unresolved D. V was cut by 1 base and J by 2 bases, with 10 bases left in between. Germline CDR1 reads LGHDT; CDR2 reads YNNKEL (reference sequence). This CDR3 has 15 amino acids. CDR3 nucleotides: TGTGCCAGCAGCCAAGGTCTCGCCTTCACAGATACGCAGTATTTT. Protein: CASSQGLAFTDTQYF.

This clonotype was seen many times. The chain combines TRBV30 with TRBJ1-6, with D possibly matching TRBD1 (6 bases). V was pared by 4 bases and J by 5 bases, with 12 bases between. The CDR3 sequence is 14 residues long. Germline V lookup: CDR1 GTSNPN, CDR2 SVGIG (reference sequence). The DNA of the CDR3 is TGTGCCTGGACCGTCACAGGGAATAATTCACCCCTCCACTTT. Protein: CAWTVTGNNSPLHF.

This clonotype was seen only a few times. The chain couples TRBV6-2 or TRBV6-3 to TRBJ2-7, with TRBD1 identical over 7 bases. The CDR3 contains 16 residues. V shed 5 bases and J 0 bases; nucleotides not matched to a gene: 10. CDR1 is MNHEY and CDR2 is SVGEGT in the germline V gene. CDR3 sequence reads: CASSTYSGTASYEQYF. The CDR3 nucleotides read TGTGCCAGCAGTACTTATTCCGGGACAGCCTCCTACGAGCAGTACTTC.